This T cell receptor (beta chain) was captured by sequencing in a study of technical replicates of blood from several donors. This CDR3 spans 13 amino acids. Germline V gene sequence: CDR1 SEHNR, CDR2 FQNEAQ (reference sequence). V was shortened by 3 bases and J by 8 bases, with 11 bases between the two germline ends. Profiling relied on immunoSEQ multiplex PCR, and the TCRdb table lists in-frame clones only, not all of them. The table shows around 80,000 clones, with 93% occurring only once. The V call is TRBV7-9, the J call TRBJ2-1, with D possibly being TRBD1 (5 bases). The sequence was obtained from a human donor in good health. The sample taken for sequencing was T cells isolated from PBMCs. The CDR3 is CASSFAGPYEQFF. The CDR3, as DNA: TGTGCCAGCAGCTTCGCAGGGCCGTATGAGCAGTTCTTC.